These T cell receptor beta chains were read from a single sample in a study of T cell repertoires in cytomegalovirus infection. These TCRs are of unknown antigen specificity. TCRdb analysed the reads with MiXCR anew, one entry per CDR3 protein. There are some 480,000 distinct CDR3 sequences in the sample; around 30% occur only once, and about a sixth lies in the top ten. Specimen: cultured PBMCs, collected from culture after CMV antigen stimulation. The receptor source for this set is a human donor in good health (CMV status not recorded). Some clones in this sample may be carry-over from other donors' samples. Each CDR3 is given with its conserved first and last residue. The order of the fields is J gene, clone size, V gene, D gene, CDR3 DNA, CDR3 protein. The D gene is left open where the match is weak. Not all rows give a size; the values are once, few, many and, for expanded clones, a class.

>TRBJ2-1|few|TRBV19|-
TGTGCCAGTAGTCCGAGTGAGGTGACCTACAATGAGCAGTTCTTC
CASSPSEVTYNEQFF
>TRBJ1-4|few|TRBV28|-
TGTGCCAGCAGTAGTGGGCAGGGCGGTGAAAAACTGTTTTTT
CASSSGQGGEKLFF
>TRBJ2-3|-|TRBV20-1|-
TGCAGTACAACTATTTCCCTCGGAGCCCCCGATACGCAGTATTTT
CSTTISLGAPDTQYF
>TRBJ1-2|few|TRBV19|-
TGTGCCAGTAGCCGGAGGGTCGGGGGGCGCGACTATGGCTACACCTTC
CASSRRVGGRDYGYTF
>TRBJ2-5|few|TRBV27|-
TGTGCCAGCAGTCCCCGACCTGGGGGGGAGACCCAGTACTTC
CASSPRPGGETQYF
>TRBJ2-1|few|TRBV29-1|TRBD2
TGCAGCGTTGCAGCGGCTAGCGGGAGGGCGTACAATGAGCAGTTCTTC
CSVAAASGRAYNEQFF
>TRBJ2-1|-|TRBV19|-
TGTGCCAGTAGCCCTCCCTTTGGGGGGGGCAGTGAGCAGTTCTTC
CASSPPFGGGSEQFF
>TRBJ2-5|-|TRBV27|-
TGTGCCAGCAGTAGCCAACAGACCCAGTACTTC
CASSSQQTQYF
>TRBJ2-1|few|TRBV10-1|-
TGCGCCAGCAGTGAGGCTAAGAAGCAGTTCTTC
CASSEAKKQFF
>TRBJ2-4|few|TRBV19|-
TGTGCCAGTAGTCCAGACAGTTTCAAAAACATTCAGTACTTC
CASSPDSFKNIQYF
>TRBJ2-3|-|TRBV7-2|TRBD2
TGTGCCAGCAGCGCGGGACTAGCTGGAGATACGCAGTATTTT
CASSAGLAGDTQYF
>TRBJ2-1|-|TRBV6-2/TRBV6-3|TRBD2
TGTGCCAGCAGTTCGAGTAGCTCGGGACTAGCTTTGAATGAGCAGTTCTTC
CASSSSSSGLALNEQFF
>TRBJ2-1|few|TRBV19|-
TGTGCCAGTAGTATGGGAGACAGATCCAATGAGCAGTTCTTC
CASSMGDRSNEQFF
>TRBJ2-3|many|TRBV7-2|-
TGTGCCAGCAGCCCCTCCCACGGGGGGCCGCAGTATTTT
CASSPSHGGPQYF
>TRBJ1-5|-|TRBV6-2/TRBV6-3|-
TGTGCCAGCAAGGATACAGCTGCTAGCAATCAGCCCCAGCATTTT
CASKDTAASNQPQHF
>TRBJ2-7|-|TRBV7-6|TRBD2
TGTGCCAGCAGCTTGGGTAGGGGACTAGAACCCTTCGAGCAGTACTTC
CASSLGRGLEPFEQYF
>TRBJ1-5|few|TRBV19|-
TGTGCCAGTAGTTCCCTTTTCTGGCAGCCCCAGCATTTT
CASSSLFWQPQHF
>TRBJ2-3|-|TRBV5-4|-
TGTGCCAGCAGCCGACCCGGCTCCTCCCTTGGAGATACGCAGTATTTT
CASSRPGSSLGDTQYF
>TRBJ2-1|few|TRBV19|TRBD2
TGTGCCATCGAGGGGTGGCGGGAGCGCCCCTACAATGAGCAGTTCTTC
CAIEGWRERPYNEQFF
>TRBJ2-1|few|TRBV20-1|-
TGCAGTGCTCCGGTCCTAATATTCAATGAGCAGTTCTTC
CSAPVLIFNEQFF
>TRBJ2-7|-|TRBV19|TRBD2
TGTGCCAGTAGTACAGGGAATAGCGGGAGCTACGAGCAGTACTTC
CASSTGNSGSYEQYF
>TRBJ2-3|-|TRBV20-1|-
TGCAGTGCTAAATTAGGAGGTGGAGATACGCAGTATTTT
CSAKLGGGDTQYF
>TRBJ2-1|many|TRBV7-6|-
TGTGCCAGCAGCGGTGGCCGGCTCCTGAGAACCAATGAGCAGTTCTTC
CASSGGRLLRTNEQFF
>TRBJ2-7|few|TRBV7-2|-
TGTGCCAGCAGCCCTACCTTCCAATACGAGCAGTACTTC
CASSPTFQYEQYF
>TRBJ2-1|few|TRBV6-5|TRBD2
TGTGCCAGCAGTTACGTCGGGAGGAACAATGAGCAGTTCTTC
CASSYVGRNNEQFF
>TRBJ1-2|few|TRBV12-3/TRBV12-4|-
TGTGCCAGCAGGGTCGGATATGGCTACACCTTC
CASRVGYGYTF
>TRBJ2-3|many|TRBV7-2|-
TGTGCCAGCAGCTTATACACAGATACGCAGTATTTT
CASSLYTDTQYF
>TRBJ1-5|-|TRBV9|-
TGTGCCAGCAGCGTAGAGGATTTTAGTCAGCCCCAGCATTTT
CASSVEDFSQPQHF
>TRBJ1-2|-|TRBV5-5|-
TGTGCCAGCAGCTTGGCCTGGAGGCAGGGGTATGGCTACACCTTC
CASSLAWRQGYGYTF
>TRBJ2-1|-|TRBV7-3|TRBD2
TGTGCCAGCAGCTTAAGTACGGCTAGCGGGTTTTCTCCCAGAGGGCAGTTCTTC
CASSLSTASGFSPRGQFF
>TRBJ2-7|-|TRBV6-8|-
TGTGCCAGCAGACCCCTCGAGCAATACGAGCAGTACTTC
CASRPLEQYEQYF
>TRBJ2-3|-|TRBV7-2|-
TGTGCCAGCAGCTTACTCTCAGGCACAGATACGCAGTATTTT
CASSLLSGTDTQYF
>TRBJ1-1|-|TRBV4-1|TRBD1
TGCGCCAGCAGCCAGCGGGCGGACAGGGCGGCAGCTTTCTTT
CASSQRADRAAAFF
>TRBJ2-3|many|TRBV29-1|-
TGCAGCGCCTCCGGTGGGGAGGTCACAGATACGCAGTATTTT
CSASGGEVTDTQYF
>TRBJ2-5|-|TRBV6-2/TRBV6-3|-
TGTGCCAGCAGTAATGGGCGGAGACGAGAGACCCAGTACTTC
CASSNGRRRETQYF
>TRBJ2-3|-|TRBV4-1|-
TGCGCCAGCAGCCATTACTCGGGATCGGATCCATCAGATACGCAGTATTTT
CASSHYSGSDPSDTQYF
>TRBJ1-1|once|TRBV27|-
TGTGCCAGCAGTTCATTAACAGGGATCATGAACACTGAAGCTTTCTTT
CASSSLTGIMNTEAFF
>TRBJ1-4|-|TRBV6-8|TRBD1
TGTGCCAGCAGTTACTCCTGGGACAGAAGTGGTGAAAAACTGTTTTTT
CASSYSWDRSGEKLFF
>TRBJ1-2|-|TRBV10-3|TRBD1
TGTGCCATCAGTGAGTCTGCAGGGGGCTACGGAGGCTACACCTTC
CAISESAGGYGGYTF
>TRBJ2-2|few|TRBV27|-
TGTGCCAGCAGTCCCGCCCCCGGGGAGCTGTTTTTT
CASSPAPGELFF
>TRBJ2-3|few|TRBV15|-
TGTGCCACCTCCGGACCCATCGGGAGAGGCACAGATACGCAGTATTTT
CATSGPIGRGTDTQYF
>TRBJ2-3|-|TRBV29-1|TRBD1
TGCAGCGTTCGGGGACAGGGCACAGATACGCAGTATTTT
CSVRGQGTDTQYF
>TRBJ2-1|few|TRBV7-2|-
TGTGCCAGCAGCTCCAACCACCTCAATGAGCAGTTCTTC
CASSSNHLNEQFF
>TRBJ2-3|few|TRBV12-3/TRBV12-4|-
TGTGCCAGCAGGTACGCCCGGGACGGGCCCACAGATACGCAGTATTTT
CASRYARDGPTDTQYF
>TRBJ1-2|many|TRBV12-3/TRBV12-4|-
TGTGCCAGCAGCTTAGACAGGTTCTATGGCTACACCTTC
CASSLDRFYGYTF